This entry concerns a single TCR beta chain. This clone's antigen is unknown. One base away there is no much larger clone; base qualities are not given. The sample is drawn from a study of OX40 agonist ivuxolimab in advanced cancers. With respect to the entire study: Ivuxolimab, which targeted the costimulatory receptor OX40 (CD134), was an agonistic, fully human IgG2 monoclonal antibody. Intravenous ivuxolimab was administered to patients every 2 weeks at six dose levels: 0.01, 0.1, 0.3, 1.5, 3 and 10 mg/kg. Of the approximately 54 dose-escalation patients, hepatocellular carcinoma was present in about 20, melanoma in approximately 15, renal cell carcinoma in 9 and head and neck cancer in 9. The dose-escalation cohort was about 83% male with a mean age of approximately 60 years, ranging from about 20 to 85. Patients were allowed to have had prior anti-PD-1, anti-PD-L1 or anti-CTLA-4 therapy, and 30% to 40% of the dose-escalation patients had been treated with checkpoint inhibitors. Partial responses were achieved by three dose-escalation patients, of whom one had hepatocellular carcinoma and two had cutaneous melanoma. Peripheral TCRbeta sequencing was intended to test whether TCR sequence diversity was altered and clonal T-cell expansion was caused by ivuxolimab. The monotherapy dose-escalation portion (N of about 49 patients) of the phase I ivuxolimab trial is reported in the paper.

In the germline V gene, CDR1 corresponds to SGHNT and CDR2 to YENEEA. V is pared back by 0 bases and J by 0 bases, with 9 bases lying between the germline termini. From its cysteine to its phenylalanine, the CDR3 spans 15 amino acids. This entry keeps only the CDR3 DNA: 45 bases, framed from base 1. To sequence the TCRbeta CDR3 region, genomic DNA was isolated from the sorted cells. TCRbeta CDR3 regions were sequenced using the immunoSEQ Assay. The source is immuneACCESS, and TCRdb retained only in-frame sequences with V and J called. Part of the clones is not carried over; for the studies checked, unresolved V genes explain less than half of this, and the remainder is unexplained. Within this sample are 65,000 to 95,000 clones, with about nine tenths of them counted one time only. The ten largest clones represent approximately 0.5% of the sample. Paper-wide results and their limitations: At doses of 0.1 to 3.0 mg/kg, clonal expansion of both CD4+ and CD8+ T cells in blood was seen between baseline and week 6. After ivuxolimab, expanded clones were on average more numerous among CD8+ T cells than among CD4+ T cells. Partial responders in the 0.1-3.0 mg/kg groups had among the lowest normalized peripheral clonal expansion, especially among CD8+ T cells. Low levels of normalized T-cell clonal expansion were also seen in some patients who did not respond. Antigen specificity was not determined for the clonally expanded peripheral T cells.

The trial excluded patients who had a history of autoimmune disease or who were on systemic immunosuppression. In every dose cohort, peripheral blood was drawn for TCR sequencing at baseline, cycle 4 day 1, and cycle 7 day 1. The samples were taken from a phase I, first-in-human, multicenter, open-label dose-escalation trial of ivuxolimab. Adults with locally advanced or metastatic melanoma, renal cell, hepatocellular, or head and neck squamous cell carcinoma were enrolled in the trial. Before TCR sequencing, CD4+ and CD8+ T cells were separately sorted from peripheral blood. The TCR originated in an adult with an advanced solid tumor such as melanoma, head and neck, liver or kidney cancer. This sequence uses TRBV11-3 and TRBJ2-7, with no confident D gene call. The sample consisted of CD4+ or CD8+ T cells sorted from blood, taken in a trial of the OX40 agonist ivuxolimab. The sequenced DNA: TGTGCCAGCAGCTTAGATCGAAGAAGCTCCTACGAGCAGTACTTC. This codes for CASSLDRRSSYEQYF.